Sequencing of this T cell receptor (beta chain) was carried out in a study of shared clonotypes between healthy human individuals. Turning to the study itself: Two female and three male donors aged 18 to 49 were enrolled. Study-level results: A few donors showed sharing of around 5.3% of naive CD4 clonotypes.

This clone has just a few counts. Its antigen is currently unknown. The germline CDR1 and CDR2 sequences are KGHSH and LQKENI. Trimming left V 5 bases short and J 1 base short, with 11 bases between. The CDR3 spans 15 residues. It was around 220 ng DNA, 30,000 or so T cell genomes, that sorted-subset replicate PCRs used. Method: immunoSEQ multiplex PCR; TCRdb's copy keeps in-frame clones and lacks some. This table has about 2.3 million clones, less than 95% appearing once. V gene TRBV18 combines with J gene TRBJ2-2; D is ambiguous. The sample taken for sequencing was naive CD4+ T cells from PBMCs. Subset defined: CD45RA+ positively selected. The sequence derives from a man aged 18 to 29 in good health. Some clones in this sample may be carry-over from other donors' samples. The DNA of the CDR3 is TGTGCCAGCTCAACTTGGACGGTGAACACCGGGGAGCTGTTTTTT. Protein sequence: CASSTWTVNTGELFF.